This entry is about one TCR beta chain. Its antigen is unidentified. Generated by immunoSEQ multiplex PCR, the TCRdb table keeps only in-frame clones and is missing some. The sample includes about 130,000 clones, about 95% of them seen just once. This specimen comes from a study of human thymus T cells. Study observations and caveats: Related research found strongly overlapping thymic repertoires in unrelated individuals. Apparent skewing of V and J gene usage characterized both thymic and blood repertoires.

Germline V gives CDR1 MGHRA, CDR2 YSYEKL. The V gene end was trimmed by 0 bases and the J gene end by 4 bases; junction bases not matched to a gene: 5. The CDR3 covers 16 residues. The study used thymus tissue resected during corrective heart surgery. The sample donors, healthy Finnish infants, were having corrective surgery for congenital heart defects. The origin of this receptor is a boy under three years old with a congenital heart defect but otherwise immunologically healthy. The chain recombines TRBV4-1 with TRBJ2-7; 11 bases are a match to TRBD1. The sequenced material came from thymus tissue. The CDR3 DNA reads TGCGCCAGCAGCCAAGATAGGGGACAGGGGGTGTACGAGCAGTACTTC. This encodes CASSQDRGQGVYEQYF.